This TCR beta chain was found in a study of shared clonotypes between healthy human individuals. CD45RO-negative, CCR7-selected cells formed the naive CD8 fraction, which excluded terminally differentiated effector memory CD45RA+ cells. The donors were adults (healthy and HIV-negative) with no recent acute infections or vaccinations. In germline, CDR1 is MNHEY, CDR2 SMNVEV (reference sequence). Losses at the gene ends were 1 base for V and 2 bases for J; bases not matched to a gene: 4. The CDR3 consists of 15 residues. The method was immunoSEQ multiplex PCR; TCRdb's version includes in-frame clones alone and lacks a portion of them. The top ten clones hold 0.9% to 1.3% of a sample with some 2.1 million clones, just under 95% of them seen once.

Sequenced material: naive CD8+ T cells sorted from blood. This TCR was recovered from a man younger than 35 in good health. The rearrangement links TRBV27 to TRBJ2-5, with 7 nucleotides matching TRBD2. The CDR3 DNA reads TGTGCCAGCAGTTTATTCGGGACTATTCAAGAGACCCAGTACTTC. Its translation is CASSLFGTIQETQYF.